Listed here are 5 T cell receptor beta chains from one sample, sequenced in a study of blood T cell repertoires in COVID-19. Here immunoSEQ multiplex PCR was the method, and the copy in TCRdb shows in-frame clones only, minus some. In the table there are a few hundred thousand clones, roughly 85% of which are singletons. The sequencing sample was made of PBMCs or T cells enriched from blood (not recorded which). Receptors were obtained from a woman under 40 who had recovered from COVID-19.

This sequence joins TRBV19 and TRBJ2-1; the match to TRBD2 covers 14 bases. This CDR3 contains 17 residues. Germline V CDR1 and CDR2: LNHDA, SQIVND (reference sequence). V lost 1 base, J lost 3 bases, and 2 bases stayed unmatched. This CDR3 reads CASSIGGLAGDYNEQFF. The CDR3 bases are TGTGCCAGTAGTATAGGGGGACTAGCGGGGGACTACAATGAGCAGTTCTTC.

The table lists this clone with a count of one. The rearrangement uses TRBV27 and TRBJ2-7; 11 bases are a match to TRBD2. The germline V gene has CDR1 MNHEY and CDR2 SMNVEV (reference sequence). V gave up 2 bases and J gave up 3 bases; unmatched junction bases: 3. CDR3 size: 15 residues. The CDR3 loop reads CASSLGLAGVYEQYF. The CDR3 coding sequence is TGTGCCAGCAGTTTAGGACTAGCGGGCGTCTACGAGCAGTACTTC.

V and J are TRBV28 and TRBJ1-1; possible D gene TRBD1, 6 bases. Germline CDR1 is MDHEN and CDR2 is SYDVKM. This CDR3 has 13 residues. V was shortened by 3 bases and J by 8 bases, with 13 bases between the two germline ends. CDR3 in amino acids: CASSFYSDREAFF. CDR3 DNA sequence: TGTGCCAGCAGTTTCTACTCCGACAGGGAAGCTTTCTTT. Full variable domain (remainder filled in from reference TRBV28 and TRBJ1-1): DVKVTQSSRYLVKRTGEKVFLECVQDMDHENMFWYRQDPGLGLRLIYFSYDVKMKEKGDIPEGYSVSREKKERFSLILESASTNQTSMYLCASSFYSDREAFFGQGTRLTVV.

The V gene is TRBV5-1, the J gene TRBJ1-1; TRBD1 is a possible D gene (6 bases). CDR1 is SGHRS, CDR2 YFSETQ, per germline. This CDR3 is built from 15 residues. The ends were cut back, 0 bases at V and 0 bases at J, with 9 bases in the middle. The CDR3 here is CASSLARDMNTEAFF. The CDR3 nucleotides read TGCGCCAGCAGCTTGGCCAGGGACATGAACACTGAAGCTTTCTTT.

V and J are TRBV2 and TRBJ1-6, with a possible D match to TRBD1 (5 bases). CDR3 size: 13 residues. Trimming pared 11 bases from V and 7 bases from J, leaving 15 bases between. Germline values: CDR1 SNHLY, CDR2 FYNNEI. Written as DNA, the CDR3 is TGTGCCGGGGCGGGACGGACAAATTCACCCCTCCACTTT. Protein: CAGAGRTNSPLHF.